Here is one T cell receptor (beta chain) with its context. This entry belongs to a study of cytomegalovirus exposure and HLA in healthy donors. PCR amplification relied on 60 Vbeta primers (plus 13 Jbeta primers). The table came from immunoSEQ multiplex PCR; TCRdb's copy has only in-frame clones and leaves some out. The data hold some 200,000 clones, with about 9% observed a single time. The germline V gene encodes CDR1 SGHRS and CDR2 YFSETQ. The CDR3 loop spans 18 amino acids. Specimen: PBMCs. This clonotype was obtained from a woman in her 30s in good health and CMV-seropositive. The chain recombines TRBV5-1 with TRBJ2-3; tentative D call: TRBD2 (6 bases). The better agreement between TRBJ2-1 and the DNA end casts doubt on the J call. The CDR3 protein is CASSLSREGRPIYNEQFF. CDR3 coding DNA: TGCGCCAGCAGCTTGTCCCGTGAGGGGAGGCCCATCTACAATGAGCAGTTCTTC.